What follows are 21 T cell receptor beta chains derived from one specimen sequenced in a study of HIV-infected patients and healthy controls. TCRdb reprocessed the 5' RACE reads via MiXCR and lists one record per CDR3 protein. Of about 67,000 distinct CDR3 sequences in the sample, around 16% were seen once. Sequenced sample: CD4+ T cells from blood. The source of these receptors is a human donor in good health.

V gene TRBV5-7 combines with J gene TRBJ2-1; 7 nucleotides align to TRBD2. TRBV5-7 is an open reading frame, and its role is uncertain. The CDR3 is 16 residues long. The trim removed 3 bases at V and 8 bases at J, leaving 14 bases unmatched. CDR3 amino acids: CASSSGKAGVGDEQFF. DNA for the CDR3: TGTGCCAGCAGCTCGGGCAAGGCGGGGGTCGGGGATGAGCAGTTCTTC.

In this sample, this clonotype turned up a few times. The rearrangement joins TRBV20-1 to TRBJ1-4; tentative D call: TRBD1 (6 bases). Trimming shortened V by 1 base and J by 4 bases, and 13 bases separated the two germline ends. The CDR3 is 15 residues long. Germline V gene lookup returns CDR1 DFQATT and CDR2 SNEGSKA (reference sequence). The CDR3 here is CSARGTQGNNEKLFF. The DNA of the CDR3 is TGCAGTGCTAGAGGGACCCAGGGGAATAATGAAAAACTGTTTTTT.

This clonotype was counted at least ten times. This sequence joins TRBV4-1 and TRBJ2-1; 8 bases match TRBD2. CDR3 length: 16 residues. CDR1 is MGHRA and CDR2 is YSYEKL in the germline V gene. Germline trimming cut 0 bases from V and 9 bases from J; bases unmatched to any gene: 10. CDR3 loop: CASSQEQERESLEQFF. The CDR3 coding sequence is TGCGCCAGCAGCCAAGAACAGGAGCGGGAGAGTCTTGAGCAGTTCTTC.

By frequency in the sample, this clonotype is medium-sized. The chain couples TRBV29-1 to TRBJ1-5; TRBD1 matches 8 bases. CDR1 SQVTM and CDR2 ANQGSEA come from the germline V gene. Germline trimming cut 6 bases from V and 4 bases from J; bases unmatched to any gene: 8. The CDR3 totals 14 residues. The CDR3 protein is CSVSGQGGNQPQHF. CDR3 nucleotides: TGCAGCGTCAGCGGACAGGGCGGTAATCAGCCCCAGCATTTT.

The chain employs TRBV6-5 and TRBJ2-3; 15 bases map to TRBD2. Trimming at V came to 6 bases and at J to 6 bases, leaving 7 bases not matched to a gene. The CDR3 contains 16 residues. Germline CDR1 is MNHEY and CDR2 is SVGAGI. CDR3 in DNA: TGTGCCAGCAGCAGGACTAGCGGGAGGGTCGCTGATACGCAGTATTTT. Its protein product is CASSRTSGRVADTQYF.

This clonotype was seen a few times. The chain combines TRBV11-1 with TRBJ2-1, with TRBD1 as a possible D gene (6 bases). The CDR3 is 14 amino acids. V was clipped by 9 bases and J by 2 bases, with 14 bases between them. From germline, CDR1 is SGHAT and CDR2 FQDESV (reference sequence). CDR3 DNA sequence: TGTGCCAGTTCCCAGGGGCCAACCTACAATGAGCAGTTCTTC. As protein: CASSQGPTYNEQFF.

This clonotype was seen more than once but under ten times. The V and J genes are TRBV2 and TRBJ2-1; D might be TRBD2 (6 bases). This CDR3 comprises 14 residues. The ends were cut back, 7 bases at V and 8 bases at J, with 18 bases in the middle. The germline gives CDR1 SNHLY, CDR2 FYNNEI. The CDR3 DNA reads as TGTGCCAGCACCCGATGGGGGGATCGGGATGAGCAGTTCTTC. Its translation is CASTRWGDRDEQFF. Drawing the rest from reference TRBV2 and TRBJ2-1, the complete variable domain is EPEVTQTPSHQVTQMGQEVILRCVPISNHLYFYWYRQILGQKVEFLVSFYNNEISEKSEIFDDQFSVERPDGSNFTLKIRSTKLEDSAMYFCASTRWGDRDEQFFGPGTRLTVL.

In this sample, this clonotype turned up a few times. The rearrangement uses TRBV2 and TRBJ1-5; TRBD1 agrees at 8 bases. This CDR3 has 19 amino acids. CDR1 is SNHLY and CDR2 is FYNNEI in the germline V gene. V dropped 5 bases and J dropped 2; count of bases not matched to a gene: 17. The CDR3 loop reads CASSPLAGQVKRGNQPQHF. In DNA form, the CDR3 reads TGTGCCAGCAGTCCACTAGCGGGACAGGTTAAGAGGGGCAATCAGCCCCAGCATTTT.

At least ten counts were recorded for this clonotype. The V call is TRBV18, the J call TRBJ1-1, with D unresolved. The CDR3 contains 13 residues. Germline values: CDR1 KGHSH, CDR2 LQKENI. The V and J ends lost 2 bases and 7 bases respectively, with 11 bases between them. CDR3 bases: TGTGCCAGCTCACCATCTTCTTGGGGTGAAGCTTTCTTT. Translated, it gives CASSPSSWGEAFF. The full variable domain, rest sourced from reference TRBV18 and TRBJ1-1, is NAGVMQNPRHLVRRRGQEARLRCSPMKGHSHVYWYRQLPEEGLKFMVYLQKENIIDESGMPKERFSAEFPKEGPSILRIQQVVRGDSAAYFCASSPSSWGEAFFGQGTRLTVV.

This clonotype has ten or more counts. DNA of the CDR3: TGTGCCAGCAGCCAAAGGACAAGCCAAGAGACCCAGTACTTC. Its translation is CASSQRTSQETQYF. The V and J genes are TRBV3-1 and TRBJ2-5, with D tentatively TRBD1 (5 bases). V lost 2 bases and J 1 base, leaving 8 bases between the germline ends. Germline V lookup: CDR1 LGHDT, CDR2 YNNKEL (reference sequence). The CDR3 totals 14 residues.

This clonotype was recorded many times. V is TRBV6-2 or TRBV6-3 and J is TRBJ2-3, with TRBD1 matching over 8 bases. The CDR3 spans 16 residues. From germline, CDR1 is MNHEY and CDR2 SVGEGT. Trimming removed 2 bases from V and 0 bases from J; junction bases left unmatched: 4. DNA of the CDR3: TGTGCCAGCAGTTACCGGCCAGGGGGCAGCACAGATACGCAGTATTTT. This codes for CASSYRPGGSTDTQYF.

The sample holds many counts of this clonotype. The chain is built from TRBV12-3 or TRBV12-4 and TRBJ2-7; tentatively, D is TRBD1 (6 bases). The CDR3 contains 13 residues. V was clipped by 8 bases and J by 3 bases, with 14 bases between them. The CDR3 DNA is TGTGCCAGCCGCTCCGAACAGGGCTACGAGCAGTACTTC. This encodes CASRSEQGYEQYF.

The chain recombines TRBV16 with TRBJ2-7; 9 bases align to TRBD2. The length of the CDR3 is 15 residues. Germline V gives CDR1 KGHSY, CDR2 FQNENV. With V trimmed by 3 bases and J by 3 bases, 6 bases remained unmatched. The DNA for the CDR3 is TGTGCCAGCAGCCAGACGGCGGGGGGGAGCTACGAGCAGTACTTC. Translating it yields CASSQTAGGSYEQYF.

The chain links TRBV29-1 to TRBJ2-3, with D perhaps TRBD1 (6 bases). The germline CDR1 and CDR2 sequences are SQVTM and ANQGSEA. The ends were cut back, 8 bases at V and 3 bases at J, with 12 bases in the middle. The CDR3 is 12 amino acids. The CDR3 sequence is CSLRTATDTQYF. CDR3 sequence (DNA): TGCAGCCTACGGACAGCTACAGATACGCAGTATTTT.

The chain combines TRBV12-3 or TRBV12-4 with TRBJ2-1; perhaps TRBD2 as D (6 bases). V lost 6 bases to trimming and J lost 1 base, with 10 bases between them. This CDR3 has 14 amino acids. The CDR3, as DNA: TGTGCCAGCAGGCGAGGAGGGTCCTACAATGAGCAGTTCTTC. This sequence encodes CASRRGGSYNEQFF.

This clonotype was seen only a few times. The chain recombines TRBV19 with TRBJ1-1; 7 nucleotides line up with TRBD1. This CDR3 has 13 residues. CDR1 is LNHDA and CDR2 is SQIVND in the germline V gene (reference sequence). J was trimmed by 5 bases and V by 7 bases; bases with no gene match: 7. The CDR3 nucleotides read TGTGCCAGTACTCGCAGGGGGGTGACTGAAGCTTTCTTT. Translated: CASTRRGVTEAFF.

V is TRBV6-2 or TRBV6-3 and J is TRBJ2-2; D call uncertain. CDR1 is MNHEY, CDR2 SVGEGT, per germline. The V and J ends lost 2 bases and 6 bases respectively, with 16 bases between them. The CDR3 loop spans 16 amino acids. CDR3 nucleotides: TGTGCCAGCAGTTACCGGCCCGCTGCTGCTGCCGGGGAGCTGTTTTTT. Translating it yields CASSYRPAAAAGELFF.

There are a few counts of this clonotype. This sequence joins TRBV7-2 and TRBJ1-1, with 7 bases that match TRBD1. V lost 0 bases and J lost 8; bases outside the gene matches: 3. This CDR3 has 13 residues. The germline V gene has CDR1 SGHTA and CDR2 FQGNSA. The CDR3 DNA sequence: TGTGCCAGCAGCTTAGCGCGGGGACAGGAAGCTTTCTTT. Translation gives CASSLARGQEAFF.

The chain combines TRBV10-3 with TRBJ1-5; the D gene is possibly TRBD1 (5 bases). This CDR3 contains 14 residues. Trimming took off 10 bases at V and 2 bases at J, with 15 bases between the two ends. The germline V gene encodes CDR1 ENHRY and CDR2 SYGVKD. CDR3 nucleotides: TGTGCCACCCGGGACCCGGTGGGCAATCAGCCCCAGCATTTT. Translating gives CATRDPVGNQPQHF.

This chain connects TRBV11-3 to TRBJ2-7; 7 bases fit TRBD1. Germline V gives CDR1 SGHNT, CDR2 YENEEA. V was clipped by 5 bases and J by 2 bases; unmatched bases: 9. The CDR3 is 15 residues long. The CDR3 nucleotides read TGTGCCAGCAGCCTCTCGGGACAGTCGGCCTACGAGCAGTACTTC. Translating it yields CASSLSGQSAYEQYF.

This clonotype was found a few times. The chain is built from TRBV3-1 and TRBJ1-5, with no clear D. This CDR3 is built from 17 residues. Germline CDR1 reads LGHDT; CDR2 reads YNNKEL (reference sequence). Between the trimmed V and J ends, which lost 1 base and 0 bases, there was a span of 13 bases. As DNA, the CDR3 is TGTGCCAGCAGCCAAGGTAGTTGGCAGAATAGCAATCAGCCCCAGCATTTT. It specifies CASSQGSWQNSNQPQHF.